Listed here is a single T cell receptor (beta chain). The CDR3 has 15 residues. Trimming shortened V by 0 bases and J by 3 bases, and 9 bases separated the two germline ends. Germline V gives CDR1 MNHEY, CDR2 SMNVEV (reference sequence). Libraries were prepared by immunoSEQ multiplex PCR; TCRdb keeps only in-frame clonotypes and omits some of them. The sample consists of about 27,000 clones, roughly 90% of them appearing once. This entry comes from a study of OX40 agonist ivuxolimab in advanced cancers. The sample here was CD4+ or CD8+ T cells sorted from blood, taken in a trial of the OX40 agonist ivuxolimab. The receptor was derived from an adult with an advanced solid tumor such as melanoma, head and neck, liver or kidney cancer. The rearrangement uses TRBV27 and TRBJ2-4, with a tentative D call TRBD2 (7 bases). CDR3 in amino acids: CASSLSRGLKNIQYF. The CDR3 DNA is TGTGCCAGCAGTTTATCGCGGGGGCTCAAAAACATTCAGTACTTC.